Following are 30 T cell receptor beta chains from one sample sequenced in a study of type 1 and type 2 diabetes patients. PCR was run on genomic DNA. A primer set of 30 forward and 13 reverse primers amplified the CDR3. TCRdb ran MiXCR on the multiplex PCR reads and lists one entry per CDR3 protein. Counted here are 280,000 or so distinct CDR3 sequences, around 47% occurring once; the ten biggest clones make up approximately 15%. The sequencing input was peripheral blood mononuclear cells (PBMCs). The receptors here all came from a man aged 18 to 30 with type 2 diabetes.

In the case of this clonotype: At one boundary the junction diverges from the germline segment, which might be a read error. The CDR3 reads CASTYRPSSADRNTEAFF. CDR3 coding DNA: TGCGCCAGCACGTATAGGCCCTCGAGTGCGGACAGGAACACTGAAGCCTTCTTT. This rearrangement joins TRBV5-1 to TRBJ1-1; 7 bases match TRBD1. The CDR3 has 18 amino acids. From germline, CDR1 is SGHRS and CDR2 YFSETQ.

The chain is built from TRBV7-2 and TRBJ2-7; 10 bases fit TRBD2. This CDR3 is 16 amino acids long. The germline CDR1 and CDR2 sequences are SGHTA and FQGNSA. Trimming removed 5 bases from V and 5 bases from J; junction bases left unmatched: 12. The CDR3 reads CASSQVPSGSSNEQYF. The CDR3 DNA sequence: TGTGCCAGCAGCCAAGTGCCTAGCGGGAGTTCCAACGAGCAGTACTTC.

This chain uses TRBV7-2 with TRBJ2-5, with D unclear. The CDR3 covers 16 residues. The germline V and J ends were trimmed by 0 bases and 4 bases, with 15 bases remaining between them. The germline gives CDR1 SGHTA, CDR2 FQGNSA. The CDR3: CASSLALPSRAETQYF. The CDR3 nucleotides read TGTGCCAGCAGCTTAGCGCTACCGTCTAGGGCAGAGACCCAGTACTTC.

The gene calls are TRBV20-1 and TRBJ2-3; TRBD2 agrees at 10 bases. The CDR3 covers 15 residues. The V gene's germline CDR1 is DFQATT and CDR2 SNEGSKA (reference sequence). J gave up 4 bases and V 3 bases, and 7 bases lay outside the gene matches. CDR3 bases: TGCAGTGCTAGCATCCTAGCGGGGGAGCCAGATACGCAGTATTTT. Residues: CSASILAGEPDTQYF.

As for this clonotype: A much larger clone lies one base from this, so it may be a read error. The gene calls are TRBV7-8 and TRBJ1-2, with TRBD1 matching 7 bases. Germline lookup yields CDR1 SGHVS and CDR2 FQNEAQ. The trim removed 8 bases at V and 3 bases at J, leaving 18 bases unmatched. The CDR3 has 17 amino acids. CDR3: CASCLNPRQGGHYGYTF. CDR3 in DNA: TGTGCCAGCTGCCTAAACCCACGACAGGGTGGGCACTATGGCTACACCTTC.

This clonotype was counted only a few times. The chain is built from TRBV7-8 and TRBJ2-7, with a weak D call TRBD2 (6 bases). The germline V gene has CDR1 SGHVS and CDR2 FQNEAQ. This CDR3 contains 17 residues. V was shortened by 3 bases and J by 2 bases, with 20 bases between the two germline ends. The CDR3 spells CASSLRGIGGKTYEQYF. CDR3 nucleotide sequence: TGTGCCAGCAGCTTGAGGGGAATCGGAGGGAAGACCTACGAGCAGTACTTC.

This chain connects TRBV7-3 to TRBJ2-1; D gene unclear. CDR1 and CDR2 (germline): SGHTA, FQGTGA. V was trimmed by 3 bases and J by 2 bases, leaving 5 bases between them. This CDR3 spans 13 amino acids. CDR3 in amino acids: CASSFRAYNEQFF. CDR3 bases: TGTGCCAGCAGCTTCAGAGCCTACAATGAGCAGTTCTTC.

The chain employs TRBV12-3 or TRBV12-4 and TRBJ1-1, with 8 bases aligning to TRBD1. After removal of 6 bases from V and 3 bases from J, the junction contained 6 bases not matched to a gene. This CDR3 is 14 amino acids long. CDR3 protein: CASSMSGGYTEAFF. The CDR3 DNA is TGTGCCAGCAGCATGTCAGGGGGCTACACTGAAGCTTTCTTT.

This clonotype was seen repeatedly, ten times or more. The rearrangement joins TRBV5-1 to TRBJ2-7; 7 nucleotides line up with TRBD2. The V and J ends lost 2 bases and 5 bases, in that order; junction bases with no gene match: 10. The V gene's germline CDR1 is SGHRS and CDR2 YFSETQ. CDR3 length: 15 amino acids. The CDR3 here is CASSFNVGGENEQYF. For the CDR3, the DNA is TGCGCCAGCAGCTTCAACGTGGGAGGGGAGAACGAGCAGTACTTC.

As concerns this clonotype: One end of the junction is discordant with germline, which a read error may explain. The J gene is TRBJ2-1, the V gene TRBV7-9; D might be TRBD2 (6 bases). The CDR3 has 14 residues. Per germline, CDR1 SEHNR and CDR2 FQNEAQ (reference sequence). The CDR3 protein is CASSQRGLLNEQSF. CDR3 DNA: TGCGCCAGCAGCCAACGGGGACTTTTGAATGAGCAGTCCTTC.

The chain combines TRBV27 with TRBJ2-7; no definite D call. This CDR3 region has 14 residues. Trimming shortened V by 0 bases and J by 5 bases, and 11 bases separated the two germline ends. Germline V gene lookup returns CDR1 MNHEY and CDR2 SMNVEV (reference sequence). The CDR3 DNA follows: TGTGCCAGCAGTTTATCTGGGTTGTACAACGAGCAGTACTTC. This translates into CASSLSGLYNEQYF.

V is TRBV28 and J is TRBJ2-1; D ambiguous. This CDR3 spans 14 amino acids. CDR1 is MDHEN, CDR2 SYDVKM, per germline. Deletions cut 3 bases from V and 2 bases from J, with 8 bases between. The CDR3 DNA reads TGTGCCAGCAGTTTTAACGGAGCCTACAATGAGCAGTTCTTC. It codes for CASSFNGAYNEQFF.

V usage is TRBV9 and J usage is TRBJ2-2; TRBD2 is a possible D gene (5 bases). Germline V lookup: CDR1 SGDLS, CDR2 YYNGEE. The ends were cut back, 7 bases at V and 3 bases at J, with 25 bases in the middle. This CDR3 is 18 amino acids long. The CDR3 region has the DNA TGTGCCAGCTCACACCAGCCAACATCCGGACTGTACACCGGGGAGCTGTTTTTT. Amino acids: CASSHQPTSGLYTGELFF.

This rearrangement joins TRBV19 to TRBJ1-6, with TRBD1 as a possible D gene (5 bases). CDR3 size: 15 residues. The germline V gene has CDR1 LNHDA and CDR2 SQIVND (reference sequence). V shed 4 bases and J shed 6 bases, with 13 bases lying between them. CDR3 bases: TGTGCCAGTAGTAGGGGACGACTCCCTAATTCACCCCTCCACTTT. Its translation: CASSRGRLPNSPLHF.

The chain has TRBV7-3 and TRBJ2-1; either TRBD1 or TRBD2 may fit D (6 bases each). Trimming left V 0 bases short and J 4 bases short, with 10 bases between. The CDR3 covers 15 residues. Germline V lookup: CDR1 SGHTA, CDR2 FQGTGA. The CDR3 is CASSLTLGGYNEQFF. In DNA, the CDR3 is TGTGCCAGCAGCTTAACCTTAGGGGGGTACAATGAGCAGTTCTTC.

As for this clonotype: A much larger clone lies a single base off, so this may be a read error. The CDR3 ends on some other residue instead of the conserved phenylalanine or tryptophan, so this is likely a read error. This chain joins TRBV15 and TRBJ2-7; D uncertain. V was clipped by 5 bases and J by 0 bases, with 8 bases between them. This CDR3 is 13 amino acids long. Germline values: CDR1 LNHNV, CDR2 YYDKDF (reference sequence). In nucleotides, the CDR3 is TGTGCCACCAGCTTGATTAACTCCTACGAGCAGTACCTC. This sequence encodes CATSLINSYEQYL.

There are a few counts of this clonotype. The chain employs TRBV19 and TRBJ2-2; the D gene is possibly TRBD2 (6 bases). V was trimmed by 7 bases and J by 6 bases, leaving 12 bases between them. The CDR3 extends over 13 amino acids. Germline V gene data show CDR1 as LNHDA and CDR2 as SQIVND (reference sequence). CDR3 DNA: TGTGCCAGTATGGAGGGCTCCGCCGGGGAGCTGTTTTTT. As protein: CASMEGSAGELFF.

The chain has TRBV20-1 and TRBJ2-3, with D unclear. Trimming stripped 6 bases from V and 2 bases from J, with 12 bases between. The CDR3 loop spans 13 amino acids. CDR1 is DFQATT, CDR2 SNEGSKA, per germline (reference sequence). CDR3 sequence (DNA): TGCAGTGCCCCGGATGGGCCCACAGATACGCAGTATTTT. Its translation: CSAPDGPTDTQYF.

To note about this clonotype: One end of the junction is discordant with germline, which a read error may explain. The rearrangement uses TRBV28 and TRBJ2-7; TRBD1 matches at 10 bases. Per germline, CDR1 MDHEN and CDR2 SYDVKM. This CDR3 has 14 residues. CDR3 loop: CASLDRGHTYEQCF. CDR3 coding DNA: TGTGCCAGTCTCGACAGGGGGCATACTTACGAGCAGTGCTTC.

This clonotype has ten or more counts. The chain couples TRBV6-2 or TRBV6-3 to TRBJ2-7; either TRBD1 or TRBD2 may fit D (5 bases each). CDR1 and CDR2 from the germline V gene are MNHEY and SVGEGT. The CDR3 spans 14 residues. V lost 2 bases to trimming and J lost 3 bases, with 11 bases between them. CDR3 nucleotide sequence: TGTGCCAGCAGTTACGGGACGGAGCACTACGAGCAGTACTTC. This translates into CASSYGTEHYEQYF.

This clonotype was seen many times. This sequence joins TRBV19 and TRBJ1-2; weak D call: TRBD1 (6 bases). This CDR3 has 13 amino acids. V dropped 4 bases and J dropped 7 bases, with 13 bases sitting between them. The germline gives CDR1 LNHDA, CDR2 SQIVND (reference sequence). The CDR3 loop reads CASSTSTGLGYTF. CDR3 bases: TGTGCCAGTAGTACATCCACAGGGCTTGGCTACACCTTC. Variable domain in full (rest from reference TRBV19 and TRBJ1-2): DGGITQSPKYLFRKEGQNVTLSCEQNLNHDAMYWYRQDPGQGLRLIYYSQIVNDFQKGDIAEGYSVSREKKESFPLTVTSAQKNPTAFYLCASSTSTGLGYTFGSGTRLTVV.

This clonotype was counted a few times. The junction shows a germline mismatch at one end, possibly a read error. The V call is TRBV29-1, the J call TRBJ2-2, with D uncertain. The germline V gene encodes CDR1 SQVTM and CDR2 ANQGSEA. The CDR3 has 10 residues. CDR3 DNA: TGCAGCGTTAACAACGGGGAGCTGTTTTTT. Its protein is CSVNNGELFF.

The chain joins TRBV15 to TRBJ2-7; TRBD1 aligns across 7 bases. The CDR3 covers 12 residues. Germline trimming cut 4 bases from V and 7 bases from J; bases unmatched to any gene: 4. Germline lookup yields CDR1 LNHNV and CDR2 YYDKDF (reference sequence). The CDR3 protein is CATSNRGWEQYF. Written as DNA, the CDR3 is TGTGCCACCAGCAACAGGGGTTGGGAGCAGTACTTC. The entire variable domain, with the rest obtained from reference TRBV15 and TRBJ2-7, is as follows: DAMVIQNPRYQVTQFGKPVTLSCSQTLNHNVMYWYQQKSSQAPKLLFHYYDKDFNNEADTPDNFQSRRPNTSFCFLDIRSPGLGDTAMYLCATSNRGWEQYFGPGTRLTVT.

This clonotype was counted only a few times. This sequence joins TRBV13 and TRBJ2-7, with D perhaps TRBD2 (6 bases). The V gene lost 5 bases and the J gene lost 3 bases, with 17 bases spanning the gap. The CDR3 is made up of 15 amino acids. The germline CDR1 and CDR2 sequences are PRHDT and FYEKMQ (reference sequence). The CDR3 coding sequence is TGTGCCAGCAGCCCTTTAGGGGACTCCGTCTACGAGCAGTACTTC. The encoded protein is CASSPLGDSVYEQYF.

The rearrangement links TRBV6-6 to TRBJ2-7, with 9 bases identical to TRBD2. CDR1 and CDR2 (germline): MNHNY, SVGAGI (reference sequence). Trimming took 6 bases from V and 0 from J; bases not matched to a gene: 6. This CDR3 has 15 residues. This chain's CDR3 is CASSLISGSSYEQYF. For the CDR3, the DNA is TGTGCCAGCAGCCTTATTAGCGGGAGCTCCTACGAGCAGTACTTC.

This clonotype has more than one count but fewer than ten. The rearrangement joins TRBV20-1 to TRBJ2-7, with unresolved D. Deletions cut 4 bases from V and 0 bases from J, with 10 bases between. The CDR3 loop spans 13 amino acids. The germline V gene has CDR1 DFQATT and CDR2 SNEGSKA (reference sequence). The CDR3 DNA reads as TGCAGTGCTAATGACGAAAGCTCCTACGAGCAGTACTTC. Amino acids: CSANDESSYEQYF.

This clonotype was seen more than once but under ten times. V gene TRBV7-8 combines with J gene TRBJ1-1; no clear D gene. The CDR3 has 17 residues. V gave up 1 base and J gave up 5 bases, with 20 bases separating them. Germline V CDR1 and CDR2: SGHVS, FQNEAQ. CDR3 sequence: CASSLGGPPRAGTEAFF. CDR3 DNA sequence: TGTGCCAGCAGCTTAGGTGGACCCCCTCGCGCCGGGACTGAAGCTTTCTTT.

The chain has TRBV19 and TRBJ1-3; D not certain. Between the trimmed V and J ends, which lost 6 bases and 0 bases, there was a span of 9 bases. CDR3 length equals 14 residues. CDR1 is LNHDA and CDR2 is SQIVND in the germline V gene (reference sequence). The CDR3 protein is CASSGLSSGNTIYF. The CDR3 coding sequence is TGTGCCAGTAGCGGCCTTAGCTCTGGAAACACCATATATTTT.

The rearrangement links TRBV29-1 to TRBJ1-1; unclear D gene. This CDR3 has 11 amino acids. V was pared by 1 base and J by 1 base, with 1 base between. Germline values: CDR1 SQVTM, CDR2 ANQGSEA. The DNA for the CDR3 is TGCAGCGTTGAAGGGAACACTGAAGCTTTCTTT. As protein: CSVEGNTEAFF.

This clonotype turned up a few times. This chain connects TRBV2 to TRBJ2-4; D ambiguous. The V and J ends lost 0 bases and 6 bases respectively, with 15 bases between them. Germline-derived CDR1 and CDR2 are SNHLY and FYNNEI. The CDR3 contains 16 residues. This chain's CDR3 is CASSEARTMKGNIQYF. The CDR3 nucleotides are TGTGCCAGCAGTGAAGCCCGAACCATGAAGGGAAACATTCAGTACTTC. Using reference TRBV2 and TRBJ2-4 for the parts outside the CDR3, the full variable domain is EPEVTQTPSHQVTQMGQEVILRCVPISNHLYFYWYRQILGQKVEFLVSFYNNEISEKSEIFDDQFSVERPDGSNFTLKIRSTKLEDSAMYFCASSEARTMKGNIQYFGAGTRLSVL.